Listed below are T cell receptor beta chains from one sample, sequenced in a study of shared T cell receptors in the human thymus. The table came from immunoSEQ multiplex PCR; TCRdb's copy has only in-frame clones and leaves some out. Among roughly 500,000 clones listed, approximately 80% were seen once. The data also belong to a second study, concerning human thymus T cells.

Sample: thymocytes. The receptors stem from a boy younger than two with a congenital heart defect. Both conserved end residues are part of each CDR3. The order of the fields is J gene, V gene, D gene, clone size, CDR3 protein, CDR3 DNA. The D gene is left open where the match is weak. Clone sizes are given selectively: once, few, many, or a class where the clone is expanded.

J gene: TRBJ2-1; V gene: TRBV19; D gene: .; clone size: .; CDR3 protein: CASSMFLAGYSYNEQFF; CDR3 DNA: TGTGCCAGTAGTATGTTTTTGGCGGGATATTCCTACAATGAGCAGTTCTTC
J gene: TRBJ2-5; V gene: TRBV2; D gene: .; clone size: .; CDR3 protein: CASKGGGWQETQYF; CDR3 DNA: TGTGCCAGCAAAGGGGGGGGGTGGCAAGAGACCCAGTACTTC
J gene: TRBJ2-1; V gene: TRBV4-1; D gene: .; clone size: .; CDR3 protein: CASSPLAGPDSYNEQFF; CDR3 DNA: TGCGCCAGCAGCCCGCTAGCCGGACCGGACTCCTACAATGAGCAGTTCTTC
J gene: TRBJ2-5; V gene: TRBV7-2; D gene: .; clone size: .; CDR3 protein: CASSSTRRTQYF; CDR3 DNA: TGTGCCAGCAGCTCGACTAGACGCACCCAGTACTTC
J gene: TRBJ2-2; V gene: TRBV5-1; D gene: TRBD2; clone size: .; CDR3 protein: CASSVTSGTGELFF; CDR3 DNA: TGCGCCAGCAGCGTGACTAGCGGCACCGGGGAGCTGTTTTTT
J gene: TRBJ1-2; V gene: TRBV7-9; D gene: .; clone size: few; CDR3 protein: CASSLAPGGSYGYTF; CDR3 DNA: TGTGCCAGCAGCTTAGCGCCCGGGGGAAGCTATGGCTACACCTTC
J gene: TRBJ2-7; V gene: TRBV5-1; D gene: .; clone size: .; CDR3 protein: CASSLRTGNYEQYF; CDR3 DNA: TGCGCCAGCAGCTTGCGCACAGGTAACTACGAGCAGTACTTC
J gene: TRBJ2-7; V gene: TRBV10-2; D gene: .; clone size: .; CDR3 protein: CASSEHIPGEQYF; CDR3 DNA: TGCGCCAGCAGTGAGCACATCCCGGGGGAGCAGTACTTC
J gene: TRBJ2-1; V gene: TRBV27; D gene: TRBD2; clone size: .; CDR3 protein: CASSVLAGTVYNEQFF; CDR3 DNA: TGTGCCAGCAGTGTCCTAGCGGGGACGGTGTACAATGAGCAGTTCTTC
J gene: TRBJ2-1; V gene: TRBV10-2; D gene: TRBD1; clone size: .; CDR3 protein: CASRGDRTRNEQFF; CDR3 DNA: TGCGCCAGCAGGGGGGACAGAACACGCAATGAGCAGTTCTTC
J gene: TRBJ2-7; V gene: TRBV11-2; D gene: .; clone size: .; CDR3 protein: CASSPTRVGQGVKEQYF; CDR3 DNA: TGTGCCAGCAGCCCGACTAGGGTTGGCCAGGGGGTAAAAGAGCAGTACTTC
J gene: TRBJ1-3; V gene: TRBV28; D gene: TRBD1; clone size: .; CDR3 protein: CASSLRGQDLPGSGNTIYF; CDR3 DNA: TGTGCCAGCAGTCTTCGGGGACAGGACTTACCAGGCTCTGGAAACACCATATATTTT
J gene: TRBJ2-1; V gene: TRBV19; D gene: .; clone size: .; CDR3 protein: CASSIVNEQFF; CDR3 DNA: TGTGCCAGTAGTATCGTCAATGAGCAGTTCTTC
J gene: TRBJ2-7; V gene: TRBV4-3; D gene: TRBD1; clone size: .; CDR3 protein: CASSQDRWTGVYEQYF; CDR3 DNA: TGCGCCAGCAGCCAAGATCGGTGGACAGGGGTCTACGAGCAGTACTTC
J gene: TRBJ2-5; V gene: TRBV10-3; D gene: .; clone size: .; CDR3 protein: CAISVGGVLQETQYF; CDR3 DNA: TGTGCCATCAGTGTGGGCGGGGTCCTCCAAGAGACCCAGTACTTC
J gene: TRBJ1-3; V gene: TRBV27; D gene: .; clone size: .; CDR3 protein: CASSSTPTVTSGNTIYF; CDR3 DNA: TGTGCCAGCAGTTCCACCCCGACAGTAACCTCTGGAAACACCATATATTTT
J gene: TRBJ2-7; V gene: TRBV4-2; D gene: .; clone size: .; CDR3 protein: CASSPGGDSYEQYF; CDR3 DNA: TGTGCCAGCAGCCCCGGCGGCGACTCCTACGAGCAGTACTTC